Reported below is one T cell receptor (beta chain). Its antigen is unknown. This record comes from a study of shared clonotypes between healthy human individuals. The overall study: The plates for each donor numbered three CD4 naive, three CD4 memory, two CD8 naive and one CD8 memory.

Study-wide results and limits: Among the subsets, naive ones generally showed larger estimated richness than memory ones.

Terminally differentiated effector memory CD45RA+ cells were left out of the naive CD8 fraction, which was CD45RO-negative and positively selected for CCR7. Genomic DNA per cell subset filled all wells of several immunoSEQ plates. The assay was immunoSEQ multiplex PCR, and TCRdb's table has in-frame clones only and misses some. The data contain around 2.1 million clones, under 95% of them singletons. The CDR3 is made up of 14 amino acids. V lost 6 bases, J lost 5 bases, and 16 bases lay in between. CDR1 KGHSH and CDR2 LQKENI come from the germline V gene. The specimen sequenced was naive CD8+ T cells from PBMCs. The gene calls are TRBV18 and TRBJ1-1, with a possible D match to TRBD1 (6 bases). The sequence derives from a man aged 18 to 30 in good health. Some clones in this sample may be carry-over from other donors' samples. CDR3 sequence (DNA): TGTGCCAGCTCGCCTGGGGGGGCGGGAACTGAAGCTTTCTTT. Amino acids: CASSPGGAGTEAFF.